Listed below are T cell receptor beta chains from one sample, sequenced in a study of cytomegalovirus exposure and HLA in healthy donors. Sequencing used immunoSEQ multiplex PCR; TCRdb keeps in-frame clones, though not all of them. Of tens of thousands of clones listed, roughly four fifths were seen once; the top ten hold less than 4%. The sequencing sample was made of PBMCs. The source of these receptors is a man aged 25 to 45 in good health and CMV-seropositive. Both conserved end residues are part of each CDR3. The D gene is left open where the match is weak. Clone size appears in some rows only: once, few, many, or a class for an expanded clone.

d_call: TRBD2
clone_size: -
j_call: TRBJ2-7
v_call: TRBV28
cdr3_aa: CASSVHPGISGSERSYEQYF
cdr3_nt: TGTGCCAGCAGTGTTCACCCCGGTATTAGCGGGAGTGAGAGATCCTACGAGCAGTACTTC

d_call: TRBD2
clone_size: -
j_call: TRBJ2-7
v_call: TRBV5-1
cdr3_aa: CASSWGLAGATYEQYF
cdr3_nt: TGCGCCAGCAGCTGGGGACTAGCGGGAGCCACCTACGAGCAGTACTTC

d_call: TRBD2
clone_size: -
j_call: TRBJ2-3
v_call: TRBV28
cdr3_aa: CASSHGLAADTQYF
cdr3_nt: TGTGCCAGCAGTCATGGACTAGCCGCAGATACGCAGTATTTT

d_call: -
clone_size: -
j_call: TRBJ2-1
v_call: TRBV2
cdr3_aa: CASSVTVHGSYNEQFF
cdr3_nt: TGTGCCAGCAGTGTGACAGTCCACGGTAGCTACAATGAGCAGTTCTTC

d_call: -
clone_size: -
j_call: TRBJ1-6
v_call: TRBV6-4
cdr3_aa: CASSDSAEGENSPLHF
cdr3_nt: TGTGCCAGCAGTGACTCAGCCGAGGGAGAGAATTCACCCCTCCACTTT

d_call: -
clone_size: -
j_call: TRBJ1-3
v_call: TRBV6-4
cdr3_aa: CASKPRREGVCGNTIYF
cdr3_nt: TGTGCCAGCAAACCTCGGCGGGAAGGGGTCTGTGGAAACACCATATATTTT

d_call: TRBD2
clone_size: few
j_call: TRBJ2-1
v_call: TRBV19
cdr3_aa: CASRTSGTRQFF
cdr3_nt: TGTGCCAGTAGGACGAGCGGGACTCGGCAGTTCTTC

d_call: -
clone_size: -
j_call: TRBJ1-1
v_call: TRBV7-9
cdr3_aa: CASSSHSTEAFF
cdr3_nt: TGTGCCAGCAGCTCCCATTCCACTGAAGCTTTCTTT

d_call: -
clone_size: -
j_call: TRBJ2-7
v_call: TRBV7-2
cdr3_aa: CASSSRREREQYF
cdr3_nt: TGTGCCAGCAGCTCCCGGCGGGAACGCGAGCAGTACTTC

d_call: -
clone_size: -
j_call: TRBJ1-2
v_call: TRBV6-6
cdr3_aa: CASSYSGRGAQKNTF
cdr3_nt: TGTGCCAGCAGTTACTCCGGACGGGGGGCGCAGAAGAACACCTTC

d_call: -
clone_size: -
j_call: TRBJ2-3
v_call: TRBV11-3
cdr3_aa: CASSLTGYSTDTQYF
cdr3_nt: TGTGCCAGCAGCTTAACAGGGTACAGCACAGATACGCAGTATTTT

d_call: -
clone_size: -
j_call: TRBJ2-7
v_call: TRBV5-5
cdr3_aa: CASSLSGERADEQYF
cdr3_nt: TGTGCCAGCAGCTTAAGTGGGGAGCGTGCGGACGAGCAGTACTTC

d_call: -
clone_size: few
j_call: TRBJ2-2
v_call: TRBV6-5
cdr3_aa: CASSYRGTGELFF
cdr3_nt: TGTGCCAGCAGTTACAGGGGTACCGGGGAGCTGTTTTTT

d_call: -
clone_size: -
j_call: TRBJ1-2
v_call: TRBV10-3
cdr3_aa: CAIGGTVNYGYTF
cdr3_nt: TGTGCCATCGGAGGGACGGTAAACTATGGCTACACCTTC

d_call: -
clone_size: few
j_call: TRBJ1-5
v_call: TRBV30
cdr3_aa: CAWSAGDHQPQHF
cdr3_nt: TGTGCCTGGAGCGCGGGAGATCATCAGCCCCAGCATTTT

d_call: TRBD1
clone_size: -
j_call: TRBJ1-1
v_call: TRBV19
cdr3_aa: CASPPQGDEKNTEAFF
cdr3_nt: TGTGCCAGCCCACCCCAGGGGGACGAGAAGAACACTGAAGCTTTCTTT

d_call: -
clone_size: few
j_call: TRBJ2-7
v_call: TRBV30
cdr3_aa: CAWSPGRLVSAGEQYF
cdr3_nt: TGTGCCTGGAGCCCCGGCCGACTAGTTTCCGCGGGGGAGCAGTACTTC

d_call: TRBD2
clone_size: -
j_call: TRBJ2-7
v_call: TRBV30
cdr3_aa: CAWSAGLASYEQYF
cdr3_nt: TGTGCCTGGAGTGCGGGACTAGCCTCCTACGAGCAGTACTTC

d_call: TRBD2
clone_size: -
j_call: TRBJ2-7
v_call: TRBV6-5
cdr3_aa: CASTETSGRDYEQYF
cdr3_nt: TGTGCCAGCACCGAGACTAGCGGGAGAGACTACGAGCAGTACTTC

d_call: TRBD1
clone_size: -
j_call: TRBJ1-1
v_call: TRBV28
cdr3_aa: CASRRDRIFSDEAFF
cdr3_nt: TGTGCCAGCAGAAGGGACAGGATTTTCTCTGATGAAGCTTTCTTT

d_call: TRBD1
clone_size: -
j_call: TRBJ2-1
v_call: TRBV5-1
cdr3_aa: CASSTQGALYYNEQFF
cdr3_nt: TGCGCCAGCAGCACCCAGGGGGCCCTTTACTACAATGAGCAGTTCTTC

d_call: TRBD2
clone_size: -
j_call: TRBJ2-3
v_call: TRBV28
cdr3_aa: CASSLAGGLSTDTQYF
cdr3_nt: TGTGCCAGCAGTCTAGCGGGAGGACTATCCACAGATACGCAGTATTTT

d_call: TRBD2
clone_size: -
j_call: TRBJ2-3
v_call: TRBV5-1
cdr3_aa: CASSLSASGSDTQYF
cdr3_nt: TGCGCCAGCAGCTTGTCGGCTAGCGGCTCAGATACGCAGTATTTT

d_call: TRBD2
clone_size: once
j_call: TRBJ2-1
v_call: TRBV7-8
cdr3_aa: CASRASGRVNEQFF
cdr3_nt: TGTGCCAGCAGGGCTAGCGGGAGGGTAAATGAGCAGTTCTTC

d_call: TRBD1
clone_size: -
j_call: TRBJ2-2
v_call: TRBV11-2
cdr3_aa: CASTPSQGASTGELFF
cdr3_nt: TGTGCCAGCACCCCATCGCAGGGGGCGAGCACCGGGGAGCTGTTTTTT

d_call: TRBD2
clone_size: -
j_call: TRBJ2-2
v_call: TRBV7-6
cdr3_aa: CASSPGTSGRTGELFF
cdr3_nt: TGTGCCAGCAGCCCCGGGACTAGCGGGAGGACCGGGGAGCTGTTTTTT

d_call: TRBD1
clone_size: -
j_call: TRBJ1-1
v_call: TRBV5-6
cdr3_aa: CASSLTGRSTEAFF
cdr3_nt: TGTGCCAGCAGCCTGACAGGGCGGTCTACTGAAGCTTTCTTT

d_call: -
clone_size: -
j_call: TRBJ1-1
v_call: TRBV21-1
cdr3_aa: CASWTGGNTEAFF
cdr3_nt: TGTGCCAGCTGGACAGGGGGAAACACTGAAGCTTTCTTT

d_call: TRBD1
clone_size: once
j_call: TRBJ2-1
v_call: TRBV29-1
cdr3_aa: CSVGGTGLLPAKNNEQFF
cdr3_nt: TGCAGCGTTGGAGGGACAGGGCTTCTTCCGGCGAAAAACAATGAGCAGTTCTTC

d_call: TRBD2
clone_size: -
j_call: TRBJ2-2
v_call: TRBV5-4
cdr3_aa: CASSSGLAAGELFF
cdr3_nt: TGTGCCAGCAGCTCCGGACTAGCAGCCGGGGAGCTGTTTTTT

d_call: TRBD1
clone_size: -
j_call: TRBJ2-1
v_call: TRBV10-3
cdr3_aa: CAISERTGDGEQFF
cdr3_nt: TGTGCCATCAGTGAACGGACAGGGGATGGTGAGCAGTTCTTC

d_call: -
clone_size: -
j_call: TRBJ2-2
v_call: TRBV19
cdr3_aa: CASSISARGGELFF
cdr3_nt: TGTGCCAGTAGTATAAGCGCCAGGGGAGGGGAGCTGTTTTTT

d_call: TRBD2
clone_size: -
j_call: TRBJ2-7
v_call: TRBV7-2
cdr3_aa: CASSLVGTSGSSYEQYF
cdr3_nt: TGTGCCAGCAGCTTAGTGGGGACTAGCGGGAGCTCCTACGAGCAGTACTTC

d_call: -
clone_size: -
j_call: TRBJ1-1
v_call: TRBV27
cdr3_aa: CASSPGPTPKTFF
cdr3_nt: TGTGCCAGCAGTCCAGGGCCCACACCCAAAACTTTCTTT

d_call: TRBD2
clone_size: few
j_call: TRBJ2-1
v_call: TRBV5-1
cdr3_aa: CASSLVAGGSYNEQFF
cdr3_nt: TGCGCCAGCAGCTTGGTAGCGGGAGGATCGTACAATGAGCAGTTCTTC

d_call: -
clone_size: -
j_call: TRBJ1-5
v_call: TRBV27
cdr3_aa: CASSRGSNSNQPQHF
cdr3_nt: TGTGCCAGCAGTCGCGGCTCGAATAGCAATCAGCCCCAGCATTTT

d_call: -
clone_size: -
j_call: TRBJ1-6
v_call: TRBV6-6
cdr3_aa: CASSNGQVNSPLHF
cdr3_nt: TGTGCCAGCAGTAACGGACAAGTTAATTCACCCCTCCACTTT

d_call: TRBD2
clone_size: -
j_call: TRBJ2-1
v_call: TRBV29-1
cdr3_aa: CSVPVGLANTYQFF
cdr3_nt: TGCAGCGTCCCGGTGGGACTAGCGAACACTTACCAGTTCTTC

d_call: -
clone_size: -
j_call: TRBJ2-6
v_call: TRBV4-3
cdr3_aa: CASSTGTGANVLTF
cdr3_nt: TGCGCCAGCAGTACAGGGACTGGGGCCAACGTCCTGACTTTC

d_call: TRBD2
clone_size: -
j_call: TRBJ2-2
v_call: TRBV28
cdr3_aa: CASSGLQPELAGGLTGELFF
cdr3_nt: TGTGCCAGCAGTGGTTTACAGCCAGAACTAGCGGGAGGGCTCACCGGGGAGCTGTTTTTT

d_call: TRBD2
clone_size: -
j_call: TRBJ2-5
v_call: TRBV5-8
cdr3_aa: CASSLSLVLAGETQYF
cdr3_nt: TGTGCCAGCAGCTTGTCTCTGGTACTAGCGGGAGAGACCCAGTACTTC

d_call: TRBD1
clone_size: -
j_call: TRBJ2-2
v_call: TRBV5-1
cdr3_aa: CASSGPRGQGHTGELFF
cdr3_nt: TGCGCCAGCAGCGGACCCCGGGGACAGGGGCATACCGGGGAGCTGTTTTTT

d_call: TRBD2
clone_size: -
j_call: TRBJ2-1
v_call: TRBV5-1
cdr3_aa: CASSLVSGRADEQFF
cdr3_nt: TGCGCCAGCAGCTTGGTTAGCGGGAGGGCCGATGAGCAGTTCTTC

d_call: -
clone_size: -
j_call: TRBJ1-5
v_call: TRBV19
cdr3_aa: CASSSTGSNQPQHF
cdr3_nt: TGTGCCAGTAGTTCCACGGGGAGCAATCAGCCCCAGCATTTT

d_call: TRBD2
clone_size: -
j_call: TRBJ2-7
v_call: TRBV27
cdr3_aa: CASSSSGSYEQYF
cdr3_nt: TGTGCCAGCAGTTCTAGCGGCTCCTACGAGCAGTACTTC

d_call: TRBD1
clone_size: -
j_call: TRBJ2-7
v_call: TRBV6-1
cdr3_aa: CASSVGGTGTYEQYF
cdr3_nt: TGTGCCAGCAGCGTAGGTGGGACAGGGACCTACGAGCAGTACTTC

d_call: TRBD2
clone_size: -
j_call: TRBJ2-7
v_call: TRBV2
cdr3_aa: CASSAWSGSSYEQYF
cdr3_nt: TGTGCCAGCAGTGCCTGGAGCGGGAGCTCCTACGAGCAGTACTTC

d_call: TRBD1
clone_size: -
j_call: TRBJ2-7
v_call: TRBV29-1
cdr3_aa: CSVTGGPYEQYF
cdr3_nt: TGCAGCGTTACAGGGGGCCCCTACGAGCAGTACTTC

d_call: -
clone_size: -
j_call: TRBJ1-3
v_call: TRBV6-6
cdr3_aa: CASTTAGSGNTIYF
cdr3_nt: TGTGCCAGCACCACGGCAGGGTCTGGAAACACCATATATTTT

d_call: -
clone_size: -
j_call: TRBJ2-7
v_call: TRBV19
cdr3_aa: CASSSAGYEQYF
cdr3_nt: TGTGCCAGTTCCAGCGCGGGGTACGAGCAGTACTTC

d_call: -
clone_size: -
j_call: TRBJ1-1
v_call: TRBV18
cdr3_aa: CASSPVDSFNTEAFF
cdr3_nt: TGTGCCAGCTCACCGGTTGACTCTTTCAACACTGAAGCTTTCTTT

d_call: TRBD1
clone_size: -
j_call: TRBJ2-5
v_call: TRBV10-3
cdr3_aa: CAISVQGDGETQYF
cdr3_nt: TGTGCCATCAGTGTTCAGGGGGACGGGGAGACCCAGTACTTC

d_call: -
clone_size: -
j_call: TRBJ1-2
v_call: TRBV18
cdr3_aa: CASSPPSDRNYGYTF
cdr3_nt: TGTGCCAGCTCACCACCCTCGGACAGAAACTATGGCTACACCTTC